This T cell receptor beta chain stems from a study of blood T cell repertoires in COVID-19. Study context: Whether acute or convalescent, the COVID-19 samples came from the United States, Italy and Spain.

This table comes from immunoSEQ multiplex PCR, and its TCRdb copy is limited to in-frame clones, with some not included. The sample has around 200,000 clones; around 84% are singletons. The V gene's germline CDR1 is MNHEY and CDR2 SVGAGI. The CDR3 totals 13 residues. Trimming left V 6 bases short and J 5 bases short, with 13 bases between. This receptor was obtained from a man aged 30-40 years with active or convalescent COVID-19. What was sequenced was peripheral blood. The chain recombines TRBV6-5 with TRBJ1-1, with D uncertain. The DNA of the CDR3 is TGTGCCAGCAGCCCGAACGGGAAGACTGAAGCTTTCTTT. Translating it yields CASSPNGKTEAFF.